This T cell receptor (beta chain) was sequenced in a study of neurological immune-mediated disorders. Findings and caveats of the study: Phylogenetic grouping assigned the repertoires of 18 of 34 multiple sclerosis patients to a single related-CDR3 cluster, representing a possible signature.

The cDNA came from 5'RACE, which used 10-nucleotide random UMIs. TCRdb reprocessed the 5' RACE reads via MiXCR and lists one record per CDR3 protein. Of about 80,000 distinct CDR3 sequences detected, 5.8% appear once; the ten largest clones hold 7.9%. Time point denoted: longitudinal time-point 2. This clonotype was detected many times. Its antigen remains unknown. Germline CDR1 SGHTA, CDR2 FQGNSA. The trim removed 3 bases at V and 1 base at J, leaving 4 bases unmatched. CDR3 length: 15 residues. The sequenced sample consisted of PBMCs. This chain connects TRBV7-2 to TRBJ2-7, with 9 positions matching TRBD1. The receptor comes from a woman in her fifties or sixties with multiple sclerosis. CDR3 residues: CASSFPGTGSYEQYF. The CDR3 DNA reads TGTGCCAGCAGCTTCCCCGGGACAGGGTCCTACGAGCAGTACTTC.